Listed below are T cell receptor beta chains from one sample, sequenced in a study of T-cell reconstitution after alpha-beta-depleted transplantation in children. TCRdb ran MiXCR on the PCR reads and lists one entry per CDR3 protein. The sample consists of about 360,000 distinct CDR3 sequences, 10% to 15% of them appearing once. This sample comprised PBMCs, obtained from the stem cell graft. Source of these receptors: a human donor who donated a stem cell graft to a child with Fanconi anemia. Both conserved end residues are part of each CDR3. Fields, in order: D gene, J gene, V gene, CDR3 protein. A D gene is named only where the DNA matches it firmly.

TRBD1 TRBJ2-1 TRBV27 CASSLRTGPYNEQFF
TRBD1 TRBJ2-1 TRBV12-3/TRBV12-4 CASSFDRGNEQFF
TRBD1 TRBJ2-5 TRBV27 CASRTNRDSVNF
TRBD2 TRBJ2-1 TRBV6-2/TRBV6-3 CASSYLLAGGEQFF
TRBD1 TRBJ2-2 TRBV7-2 CASSPRQGINTGELFF
NA TRBJ2-3 TRBV30 CAWSVQDTQYF
NA TRBJ1-6 TRBV6-6 CASRPDGSSPLHF
TRBD2 TRBJ2-5 TRBV9 CASSVQAGGSQETQYF
NA TRBJ2-1 TRBV6-1 CASRLAGSDNEQFF
NA TRBJ1-1 TRBV9 CASSVGVFGNTEAFF
NA TRBJ1-2 TRBV6-5 CASRIRANYGYTF
NA TRBJ2-1 TRBV28 CASSYAPSNEQFF
TRBD2 TRBJ2-1 TRBV7-9 CASSSGTSGVNEQFF
NA TRBJ1-1 TRBV6-5 CASSYSTSHSMNTEAFF
NA TRBJ1-1 TRBV5-1 CASSKQGGNTEAFF
NA TRBJ2-7 TRBV20-1 CSAIQWGGSSYEQYF
TRBD1 TRBJ2-5 TRBV3-1 CASSQGSQGVETQYF
NA TRBJ2-5 TRBV4-3 CASSQGWGQETQYF
NA TRBJ2-3 TRBV6-5 CDSSYSTGLSTDTQYF
NA TRBJ1-2 TRBV12-3/TRBV12-4 CASTLGPRTGKGYTF
NA TRBJ2-2 TRBV5-1 CASSLEAPGQNTGELFF
TRBD2 TRBJ2-1 TRBV12-5 CASGLAGGTEQFF
NA TRBJ2-5 TRBV7-2 CASSLAGQGVGETQYF
NA TRBJ2-7 TRBV10-3 CAISEEGRERYF
NA TRBJ2-1 TRBV12-3/TRBV12-4 CASSPFHGGEQFF
NA TRBJ2-2 TRBV12-3/TRBV12-4 CASSLVAVTGELFF
NA TRBJ2-5 TRBV5-1 CASSLEFTGDQETQYF
NA TRBJ2-1 TRBV7-2 CASSSRVYNEQFF
NA TRBJ1-2 TRBV11-2 CASSSRPGGYYGYTF
TRBD1 TRBJ2-7 TRBV10-3 CAASGTGGTYEQYF
NA TRBJ1-3 TRBV12-3/TRBV12-4 CASSTHGTQGNTIYF
NA TRBJ1-6 TRBV5-1 CASRDYTEGGNSPLHF
TRBD1 TRBJ1-1 TRBV15 CATSSNRGMNTEAFF
NA TRBJ2-3 TRBV5-1 CASSSATDTQYF
TRBD1 TRBJ2-3 TRBV7-2 CARSPRQGGSTDTQYF
NA TRBJ2-3 TRBV27 CASSSTRTQYF
NA TRBJ2-1 TRBV2 CASREGINEQFF
NA TRBJ2-7 TRBV4-2 CASSQDLGVGYEQYF
NA TRBJ2-3 TRBV15 CATSIYLGADTQYF
NA TRBJ2-1 TRBV5-1 CASSWQGPSYNEQFF
TRBD1 TRBJ1-1 TRBV20-1 CSAWWDRGYLGTEAFF
TRBD1 TRBJ2-7 TRBV25-1 CASSDPGTDSYEQYF
NA TRBJ2-4 TRBV19 CASRGPASGVNIQYF
NA TRBJ1-1 TRBV2 CASSRDMGTEAFF
NA TRBJ1-5 TRBV2 CASSERGYGNQPQHF